Listed below are T cell receptor beta chains from one sample, sequenced in a study of T cell changes during pregnancy in multiple sclerosis. Here immunoSEQ multiplex PCR was the method, and the copy in TCRdb shows in-frame clones only, minus some. In the table there are some 60,000 clones, about 94% of which are singletons. Specimen: peripheral blood, collected in the third trimester of pregnancy. The receptors here all came from a female donor in good health, enrolled as a control in a pregnancy study. Each CDR3 is given with its conserved first and last residue. D genes are given only for firm matches. Not every row has a clone size; where given, it reads once, few, many or a size class.

V	size	D	J	DNA	CDR3
TRBV14	.	TRBD1	TRBJ1-1	TGTGCCAGCAGCCAAGATTCCGCCGGGACAGGGGGCGCAGACACTGAAGCTTTCTTT	CASSQDSAGTGGADTEAFF
TRBV28	.	TRBD2	TRBJ2-7	TGTGCCAGCAGGTCCCAGCGGGGGTCTCTCTACGAGCAGTACTTC	CASRSQRGSLYEQYF
TRBV10-3	.	.	TRBJ1-1	TGTGCCATCAGTGAGTCAGGGGGATCCGAAGCTTTCTTT	CAISESGGSEAFF
TRBV7-2	.	TRBD1	TRBJ1-3	TGTGCCAGCAGTCAACGGACAGGCGCCTCTGGAAACACCATATATTTT	CASSQRTGASGNTIYF
TRBV4-3	.	TRBD1	TRBJ2-1	TGCGCCAGCAGCCGAGCAGGGGGCAGGGGGAATGAGCAGTTCTTC	CASSRAGGRGNEQFF
TRBV7-6	.	TRBD1	TRBJ1-1	TGTGCCAGCAGCTTAATGGACAGGGGCTCTGAAGCTTTCTTT	CASSLMDRGSEAFF
TRBV9	.	.	TRBJ1-1	TGTGCCAGCAGCCCCCAGCTGACTAACACTGAAGCTTTCTTT	CASSPQLTNTEAFF
TRBV29-1	.	.	TRBJ2-7	TGCAGCGTTGGTTTCGGCGGAAGCTCCTACGAGCAGTACTTC	CSVGFGGSSYEQYF
TRBV13	.	.	TRBJ2-3	TGTGCCAGCAGCTTCGGGCGGGAAACAGATACGCAGTATTTT	CASSFGRETDTQYF
TRBV19	.	TRBD1	TRBJ1-4	TGTGCCAGTAGTATAGATCGGGAAGGGGGCACGACTAATGAAAAACTGTTTTTT	CASSIDREGGTTNEKLFF
TRBV18	once	TRBD1	TRBJ1-2	TGTGCCAGCTCACTACGAGGGACAGAATTTTCCTATGGCTACACCTTC	CASSLRGTEFSYGYTF
TRBV27	.	TRBD2	TRBJ2-7	TGTGCCAGCAGTTTATATAGCCTGACTAGCGGGAGTCTCTACGAGCAGTACTTC	CASSLYSLTSGSLYEQYF
TRBV9	.	TRBD2	TRBJ2-1	TGTGCCAGCAGCGTTCGGGGGGACTACAATGAGCAGTTCTTC	CASSVRGDYNEQFF
TRBV5-1	.	.	TRBJ1-1	TGCGCCAGCAGCCTTAGACAGGCCAACACTGAAGCTTTCTTT	CASSLRQANTEAFF
TRBV11-2	.	.	TRBJ1-1	TGTGCCAGCAGCTTAGCCCCGCGTTCGAACACTGAAGCTTTCTTT	CASSLAPRSNTEAFF